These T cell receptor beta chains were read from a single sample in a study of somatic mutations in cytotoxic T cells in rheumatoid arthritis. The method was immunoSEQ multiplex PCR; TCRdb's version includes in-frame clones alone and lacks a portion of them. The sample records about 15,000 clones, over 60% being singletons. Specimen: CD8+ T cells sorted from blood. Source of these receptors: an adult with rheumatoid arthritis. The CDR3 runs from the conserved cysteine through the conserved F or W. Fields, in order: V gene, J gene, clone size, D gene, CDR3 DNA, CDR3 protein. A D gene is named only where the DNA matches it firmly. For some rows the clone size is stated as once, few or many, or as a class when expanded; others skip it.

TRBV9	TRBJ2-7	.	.	TGTGCCAGCAGCGTAGATGGCAGCTCCTACGAGCAGTACTTC	CASSVDGSSYEQYF
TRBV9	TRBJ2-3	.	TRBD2	TGTGCCAGCAGCGCAGCTAGCGGCACTAGCACAGATACGCAGTATTTT	CASSAASGTSTDTQYF
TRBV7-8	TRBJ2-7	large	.	TGTGCCAGCAGCTTAGTGGGGGGGCTTGGCGAGCAGTACTTC	CASSLVGGLGEQYF
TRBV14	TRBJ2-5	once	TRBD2	TGTGCCAGCAGCCAAGATAGCGGGGTAGCTGGGACCCAGTACTTC	CASSQDSGVAGTQYF
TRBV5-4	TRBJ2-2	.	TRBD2	TGTGCCAGCAGCTACGACGGACTAGCTGGAGGCGGGGAGCTGTTTTTT	CASSYDGLAGGGELFF
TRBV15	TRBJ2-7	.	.	TGTGCCACCAGCAGCGAATTGGGGGGGGCGGATGAGCAGTACTTC	CATSSELGGADEQYF
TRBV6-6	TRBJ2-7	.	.	TGTGCCAGCAGTCTGTCGGCAGGGGGGCCACCCTACGAGCAGTACTTC	CASSLSAGGPPYEQYF
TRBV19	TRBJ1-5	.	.	TGTGCCAGTAGCACACACCTTTGGGGCAATCAGCCCCAGCATTTT	CASSTHLWGNQPQHF
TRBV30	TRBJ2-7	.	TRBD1	TGTGCCTGGGGGGACAGTCCTGAGCAGTACTTC	CAWGDSPEQYF
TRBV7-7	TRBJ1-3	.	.	TGTGCCAGCAGCTTAGCGCTATTGACAGGCTTTGCATACTCTGGAAACACCATATATTTT	CASSLALLTGFAYSGNTIYF
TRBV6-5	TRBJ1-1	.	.	TGTGCCAGCAGTTACAAGGACATGAACACTGAAGCTTTCTTT	CASSYKDMNTEAFF
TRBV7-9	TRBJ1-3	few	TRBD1	TGTGCCAGCAGCTCTCAGGGGGCGAAAGGAAACACCATATATTTT	CASSSQGAKGNTIYF
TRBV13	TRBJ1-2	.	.	TGTGCCAGCAGCTTAACGCTAGAGGGCTACACCTTC	CASSLTLEGYTF
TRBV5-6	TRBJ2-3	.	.	TGTGCCAGCAGCTTGGGTGTTGATACGCAGTATTTT	CASSLGVDTQYF
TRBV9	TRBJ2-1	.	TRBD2	TGTGCCAGCAGCTTAGGACTAGCGGGGGGTCATGAGCAGTTCTTC	CASSLGLAGGHEQFF
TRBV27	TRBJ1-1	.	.	TGTGCCAGCAGTTCGGGGGGCTGGGGGACTGAAGCTTTCTTT	CASSSGGWGTEAFF
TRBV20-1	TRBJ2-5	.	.	TGCAGTGCTGACCAGGGGAGGGAGCAGTACTTC	CSADQGREQYF